Sequencing of this T cell receptor (beta chain) was carried out in a study of response to subunit inactivated influenza vaccine. Findings and limits, study-wide: The authors suggested that few new T cells are recruited per seasonal influenza vaccination.

The CDR3 loop spans 15 amino acids. Germline V gene data show CDR1 as SGHRS and CDR2 as YFSETQ. TCRdb independently ran MiXCR on the RT-PCR reads; one entry per CDR3 protein. The data contain 700,000 to 900,000 distinct CDR3 sequences, 21% of them singletons. This clonotype was picked up many times. Its antigen is still unknown. One end of the junction is discordant with germline, which a read error may explain. The chain is built from TRBV5-1 and TRBJ2-1, with 8 bases aligning to TRBD2. The receptor was isolated from a man between 50 and 59 years old who received an inactivated influenza vaccine. Sample: PBMCs from blood, taken around 5 days after vaccination. In nucleotides, the CDR3 is TGTGCCAGCAGTTTGAGCGGGAGTACCTACAATGAGCAGTTCTTC. Translating it yields CASSLSGSTYNEQFF.